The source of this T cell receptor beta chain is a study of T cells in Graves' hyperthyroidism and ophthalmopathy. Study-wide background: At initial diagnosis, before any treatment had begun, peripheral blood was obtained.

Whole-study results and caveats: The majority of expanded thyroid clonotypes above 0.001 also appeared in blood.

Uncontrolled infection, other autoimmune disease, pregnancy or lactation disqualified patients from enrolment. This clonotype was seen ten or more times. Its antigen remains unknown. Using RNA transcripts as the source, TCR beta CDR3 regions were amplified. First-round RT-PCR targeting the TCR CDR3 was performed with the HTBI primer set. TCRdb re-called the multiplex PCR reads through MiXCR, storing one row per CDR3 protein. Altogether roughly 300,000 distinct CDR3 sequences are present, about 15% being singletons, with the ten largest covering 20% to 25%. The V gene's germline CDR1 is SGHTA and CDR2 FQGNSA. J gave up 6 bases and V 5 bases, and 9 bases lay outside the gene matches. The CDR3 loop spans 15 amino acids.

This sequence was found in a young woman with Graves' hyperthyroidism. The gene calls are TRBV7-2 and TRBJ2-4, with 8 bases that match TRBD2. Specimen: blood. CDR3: CASSLFGLAPNIQYF. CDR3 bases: TGTGCCAGCAGCCTCTTTGGACTAGCCCCAAACATTCAGTACTTC.